Sequencing of this T cell receptor (beta chain) was carried out in a study of glioma-infiltrating T cells. J gave up 7 bases and V 6 bases, and 9 bases lay outside the gene matches. The CDR3 spans 15 residues. General observations from the study: CDR3 overlap between tissue and blood was very small.

This clonotype was found a few times. Its antigen is as yet unknown. Amplification of TCR alpha and beta CDR3 regions from RNA used iRepertoire nested multiplex PCR. Each CDR3 protein gets one entry after TCRdb re-called the multiplex PCR reads with MiXCR. The sample has over 100,000 distinct CDR3 sequences, less than 30% seen once. Input material: glioma tissue, nonneoplastic brain tissue, or PBMCs (not recorded which). The source is a human donor with low-grade glioma or glioblastoma, undergoing nonglioma brain surgery, or in good health (not recorded which). The rearrangement joins TRBV12-3 or TRBV12-4 to TRBJ1-4, with 9 bases identical to TRBD1. The CDR3 region has the DNA TGTGCCAGCAGATACGGGACAGGGAAGAGTGAAAAACTGTTTTTT. This gives the protein CASRYGTGKSEKLFF.